This T cell receptor beta chain was identified during a study of cytomegalovirus exposure and HLA in healthy donors. With 60 Vbeta and 13 Jbeta primers, the PCR was carried out. Here immunoSEQ multiplex PCR was the method, and the copy in TCRdb shows in-frame clones only, minus some. The table records 150,000 to 200,000 clones, approximately 80% of them present only once. This clone was picked up a small number of times. Its antigen is still unknown. General observations from the study: A list of about 160 TCR beta chains associated with cytomegalovirus was given. Evidence from a later analysis indicated that most CMV-associated TCR beta chains looked HLA-restricted.

This CDR3 contains 13 residues. Per the germline V gene, CDR1 is WSHSY and CDR2 is SAAADI. Deletions cut 2 bases from V and 8 bases from J, with 9 bases between. The chain carries TRBV10-2 and TRBJ2-2, with D hard to call. The TCR comes from a woman aged 18-29 years in good health and CMV-seropositive. The source material was PBMCs. CDR3 in DNA: TGCGCCAGCAGTGAGGTCCCGAGGGGGGAGCTGTTTTTT. Translating gives CASSEVPRGELFF.